The 10 T cell receptor beta chains given below trace back to one sample, sequenced in a study of shared clonotypes between healthy human individuals (dated by TCRdb to between 2020 and 2021). The library was built by means of the immunoSEQ multiplex PCR assay. TCRdb retrieved this table from immuneACCESS and kept in-frame rearrangements only. Not all clones are present; in checked studies, unresolved V genes account for under half, and no reason is known for the remainder. This sample comprises under 1 million clones, about 96% of them detected only once. Together, the top ten hold under 0.25% of the sample. For the CD8 naive samples, CD45RO-negative cells were positively selected for CCR7, yielding a CD45RA+CCR7+ population from which TemRA cells were excluded. Sample: naive CD8+ T cells sorted from blood. The cell subset or site label, read with the paper, signifies: CD45RA+CCR7+. These receptors all stem from a man aged 25-45 years in good health.

The chain uses TRBV15 and TRBJ1-5, with D uncertain. V was cut by 3 bases and J by 4 bases, with 7 bases left in between. The CDR3 loop spans 13 amino acids. CDR1 and CDR2 from the germline V gene are LNHNV and YYDKDF (reference sequence). This CDR3 is CATSRNLNQPQHF. CDR3 DNA: TGTGCCACCAGCAGGAACCTAAATCAGCCCCAGCATTTT.

Comment on this clone: Within the sample, other DNA sequences also encode this same CDR3. This chain uses TRBV25-1 with TRBJ1-3; D remains ambiguous. Germline assignment: CDR1 MGHDK and CDR2 SYGVNS. The ends were cut back, 5 bases at V and 3 bases at J, with 5 bases in the middle. CDR3 length equals 12 residues. CDR3 sequence: CASSPGGNTIYF. The CDR3 DNA is TGTGCCAGCAGTCCCGGTGGAAACACCATATATTTT.

As regards this clone: The sample contains more than one DNA sequence encoding this CDR3. This chain uses TRBV11-2 with TRBJ2-3; the match to TRBD2 covers 14 bases. J gave up 3 bases and V 3 bases, and 5 bases lay outside the gene matches. The CDR3 spans 17 residues. From germline, CDR1 is SGHAT and CDR2 FQNNGV. Written as DNA, the CDR3 is TGTGCCAGCAGCTTGCGTGGGACTAGCGGGAGTACAGATACGCAGTATTTT. This translates into CASSLRGTSGSTDTQYF. The full variable domain, rest sourced from reference TRBV11-2 and TRBJ2-3, is EAGVAQSPRYKIIEKRQSVAFWCNPISGHATLYWYQQILGQGPKLLIQFQNNGVVDDSQLPKDRFSAERLKGVDSTLKIQPAKLEDSAVYLCASSLRGTSGSTDTQYFGPGTRLTVL.

The V gene is TRBV7-8, the J gene TRBJ1-2; D uncertain. The CDR3 covers 13 residues. Trimming removed 5 bases from V and 4 bases from J, with 11 bases in between. CDR1 and CDR2 from the germline V gene are SGHVS and FQNEAQ. The CDR3 nucleotides are TGTGCCAGCAGCCTCAGGCCCCCCTATGGCTACACCTTC. Its translation is CASSLRPPYGYTF.

The chain is built from TRBV27 and TRBJ1-1; maybe TRBD1 (5 bases). The germline V and J ends were trimmed by 3 bases and 6 bases, with 11 bases remaining between them. CDR3 length: 13 residues. Germline values: CDR1 MNHEY, CDR2 SMNVEV (reference sequence). CDR3 residues: CASSFSGTPEAFF. Here the CDR3 DNA reads TGTGCCAGCAGTTTCTCAGGGACCCCTGAAGCTTTCTTT.

V gene TRBV29-1 combines with J gene TRBJ1-2; 8 bases align to TRBD1. Trimming cost V 6 bases and J 7 bases; bases outside gene matches: 7. CDR3 length: 12 amino acids. Germline V gene sequence: CDR1 SQVTM, CDR2 ANQGSEA. The CDR3 region has the DNA TGCAGCGTCAGGGGGCCCGGGGGTGGCTACACCTTC. It is translated as CSVRGPGGGYTF.

The rearrangement uses TRBV7-6 and TRBJ1-3; the match to TRBD1 covers 7 bases. This CDR3 comprises 15 residues. The germline CDR1 and CDR2 sequences are SGHVS and FNYEAQ. V was pared by 5 bases and J by 0 bases, with 4 bases of the junction left unmatched. CDR3 in amino acids: CASSQGGLSGNTIYF. The CDR3 coding sequence is TGTGCCAGCAGCCAAGGGGGCCTCTCTGGAAACACCATATATTTT.

This chain joins TRBV7-9 and TRBJ1-2; D is unresolved. Trimming shortened V by 10 bases and J by 6 bases, and 12 bases separated the two germline ends. Germline values: CDR1 SEHNR, CDR2 FQNEAQ (reference sequence). The CDR3 length is 11 residues. CDR3 sequence: CATLNGDGYTF. In DNA, the CDR3 is TGTGCCACCCTCAACGGGGATGGCTACACCTTC.

This chain uses TRBV7-2 with TRBJ2-7; D unclear. Trimming shortened V by 5 bases and J by 4 bases, and 15 bases separated the two germline ends. The CDR3 spans 14 residues. Germline V lookup: CDR1 SGHTA, CDR2 FQGNSA. CDR3 residues: CASSIYIGPYEQYF. CDR3 nucleotide sequence: TGTGCCAGCAGCATTTATATTGGACCATACGAGCAGTACTTC.

A single count supports this clone. The V call is TRBV9, the J call TRBJ2-2; 13 nucleotides match TRBD2. The germline gives CDR1 SGDLS, CDR2 YYNGEE. The CDR3 length is 15 residues. After removal of 3 bases from V and 5 bases from J, the junction contained 1 base not matched to a gene. This CDR3 is CASSALAGGTGELFF. Written as DNA, the CDR3 is TGTGCCAGCAGCGCACTAGCGGGAGGGACCGGGGAGCTGTTTTTT.